Each of the 4 T cell receptor beta chains below was sequenced from the same sample in a study of blood T cell repertoires in COVID-19 (TCRdb year 2020). The library relied on the immunoSEQ multiplex PCR assay. TCRdb obtained this table from immuneACCESS and retained in-frame rearrangements with V and J assigned. These tables miss some clones; where compared with another copy, unresolved V genes account for less than half of the shortfall, and the remainder is unexplained. Here the sample has fewer than 110,000 clones; 85% occur a single time. The ten most abundant clones make up 1.5% to 2% of the sample. Sequencing input: peripheral blood. Source of these receptors: a woman between 65 and 79 years old with active or convalescent COVID-19.

The rearrangement links TRBV11-3 to TRBJ1-2; maybe TRBD1 (5 bases). Germline CDR1 and CDR2: SGHNT and YENEEA. The V gene lost 5 bases and the J gene lost 2 bases, with 12 bases spanning the gap. The CDR3 extends over 14 amino acids. CDR3 coding DNA: TGTGCCAGCAGCCCCGGGGGAGTAAACTATGGCTACACCTTC. It encodes CASSPGGVNYGYTF.

The chain is built from TRBV6-6 and TRBJ1-6, with 7 nucleotides matching TRBD1. The V segment lost 8 bases and the J segment 7 bases; nucleotides outside the gene matches: 8. Germline V gene sequence: CDR1 MNHNY, CDR2 SVGAGI (reference sequence). The CDR3 sequence is 14 residues long. The CDR3 loop reads CASGQQGDNSPLHF. The CDR3 DNA reads as TGTGCCAGCGGCCAGCAGGGGGACAATTCACCCCTCCACTTT.

This clone was seen only once. The V call is TRBV2, the J call TRBJ1-6; 7 nucleotides agree with TRBD1. This CDR3 region has 15 residues. In germline, CDR1 is SNHLY, CDR2 FYNNEI. V shed 3 bases and J 10 bases; nucleotides not matched to a gene: 9. CDR3 loop: CASSDLVRGQSPLHF. The CDR3 DNA is TGTGCCAGCAGTGATCTCGTTAGGGGACAGTCACCCCTCCACTTT.

This chain uses TRBV6-5 with TRBJ2-1, with TRBD1 identical over 9 bases. With 6 bases clipped from V and 5 bases from J, the junction kept 8 bases outside the gene matches. The CDR3 has 15 residues. Germline loops: CDR1 MNHEY, CDR2 SVGAGI. CDR3 nucleotides: TGTGCCAGCAGCGGGACAGGGAAAAAAAACAATGAGCAGTTCTTC. Translated: CASSGTGKKNNEQFF.